The 21 T cell receptor beta chains below all came from one sample that was sequenced in a study of graft-versus-host responses after intestinal transplantation. Only in-frame clones appear in the TCRdb table, and some are missing; sequencing was by immunoSEQ multiplex PCR. The sample consists of under 100,000 clones, around 84% of them appearing once. These TCRs' antigens remain unknown. Material: unstimulated CD4+ T cells sorted from spleen or lymph node cells, obtained before intestinal transplant. The source of these receptors is a human donor who received an intestinal transplant.

The chain combines TRBV19 with TRBJ1-5; 8 bases are a match to TRBD1. V was pared by 4 bases and J by 2 bases, with 7 bases of the junction left unmatched. In germline, CDR1 is LNHDA, CDR2 SQIVND (reference sequence). The CDR3 is made up of 16 amino acids. The CDR3 DNA reads TGTGCCAGTAGTACTACAGGGGGTCGAGGCAATCAGCCCCAGCATTTT. Translated, it gives CASSTTGGRGNQPQHF.

This clone was found once. J is TRBJ2-2 and V is TRBV7-2, with D perhaps matching TRBD1 (5 bases). The V and J ends lost 0 bases and 6 bases respectively, with 5 bases between them. This CDR3 contains 13 residues. Per germline, CDR1 SGHTA and CDR2 FQGNSA. The CDR3 sequence: CASSLAGAGELFF. CDR3 bases: TGTGCCAGCAGCTTAGCAGGGGCCGGGGAGCTGTTTTTT. Full variable domain (missing parts from reference TRBV7-2 and TRBJ2-2): GAGVSQSPSNKVTEKGKDVELRCDPISGHTALYWYRQSLGQGLEFLIYFQGNSAPDKSGLPSDRFSAERTGGSVSTLTIQRTQQEDSAVYLCASSLAGAGELFFGEGSRLTVL.

This clone has just a few counts. This chain links TRBV5-5 with TRBJ1-3; 7 bases match TRBD1. Germline assignment: CDR1 SGHKS and CDR2 YYEKEE (reference sequence). The CDR3 extends over 15 amino acids. V lost 0 bases, J lost 4 bases, and 4 bases stayed unmatched. CDR3 coding DNA: TGTGCCAGCAGCTTGGCACAGGGGTACGGAAACACCATATATTTT. This encodes CASSLAQGYGNTIYF.

This chain uses TRBV29-1 with TRBJ2-3; D is ambiguous. Germline V gene data show CDR1 as SQVTM and CDR2 as ANQGSEA. CDR3 length: 14 amino acids. The V end lost 1 base, the J end lost 1 base, and 9 bases lay between the germline ends. CDR3 nucleotide sequence: TGCAGCGTTGAAGGCGACACTCGCACAGATACGCAGTATTTT. It encodes CSVEGDTRTDTQYF.

The chain links TRBV25-1 to TRBJ2-5; possible D gene TRBD2, 5 bases. TRBJ2-7 matches the DNA end more closely, so the J call is doubtful. The CDR3 loop spans 14 amino acids. Looked up from germline, CDR1 is MGHDK and CDR2 is SYGVNS. The CDR3 reads CASSESTGYYEQYF. CDR3 nucleotides: TGTGCCAGCAGTGAATCAACGGGGTACTACGAGCAGTACTTC.

The chain combines TRBV18 with TRBJ1-3, with TRBD1 matching 7 bases. The V gene's germline CDR1 is KGHSH and CDR2 LQKENI. The CDR3 consists of 15 residues. V lost 5 bases to trimming and J lost 0 bases; unmatched junction nucleotides: 4. The CDR3 reads CASSSGQISGNTIYF. The CDR3 bases are TGTGCCAGCTCATCGGGACAGATCTCTGGAAACACCATATATTTT.

The J gene is TRBJ2-7, the V gene TRBV19, with D tentatively TRBD1 (6 bases). Germline loops: CDR1 LNHDA, CDR2 SQIVND (reference sequence). The CDR3 contains 13 residues. CDR3 loop: CASSIAPGHPVDV. The CDR3 nucleotides read TGTGCCAGTAGTATAGCTCCGGGACACCCCGTCGACGTC.

CDR3 in DNA: TGTGCCAGCAGCGGCGACAGGTCCCGGACTGAAGCTTTCTTT. Translating it yields CASSGDRSRTEAFF. The chain links TRBV5-5 to TRBJ1-1; possibly TRBD1 for D (6 bases). CDR1 is SGHKS, CDR2 YYEKEE, per germline (reference sequence). V was clipped by 4 bases and J by 5 bases, with 15 bases between them. CDR3 length: 14 amino acids.

About this clone: The junction does not match germline at one end; this may be a read error. CDR3 coding DNA: TGCGCCAGCAGCTTGGAGGACAGGGGAACTCTTTACTTC. Its protein is CASSLEDRGTLYF. This sequence joins TRBV5-1 and TRBJ1-2; 9 bases agree with TRBD1. CDR3 length equals 13 residues. The germline V gene has CDR1 SGHRS and CDR2 YFSETQ.

This clone was recorded only once. The junction departs from the called germline gene at one end, perhaps through a read error. The V and J genes are TRBV11-1 and TRBJ2-2; TRBD2 matches at 11 bases. This CDR3 contains 16 residues. CDR1 and CDR2 (germline): SGHAT, FQDESV (reference sequence). The CDR3 coding sequence is TGTGCCAGCATCTTAGGGACTAGCGGTATCACCGGGGAGCTGTTTTTT. Translated: CASILGTSGITGELFF.

The DNA for the CDR3 is TGTGCCTGGAGTCAACAGCGGTATGGCTACACCTTC. This translates into CAWSQQRYGYTF. The V and J genes are TRBV30 and TRBJ1-2; no clear D. CDR3 length: 12 amino acids. Trimming took 2 bases from V and 5 from J, leaving 9 bases between them. Germline values: CDR1 GTSNPN, CDR2 SVGIG (reference sequence).

J is TRBJ1-3 and V is TRBV6-5, with unresolved D. In germline, CDR1 is MNHEY, CDR2 SVGAGI. This CDR3 has 11 amino acids. The V gene lost 8 bases and the J gene lost 4 bases, with 6 bases spanning the gap. This chain's CDR3 is CASRGGNTIYF. CDR3 DNA: TGTGCCAGCCGAGGGGGAAACACCATATATTTT.

This clone was observed once. This rearrangement joins TRBV7-9 to TRBJ1-5, with 7 positions matching TRBD1. CDR1 and CDR2 (germline): SEHNR, FQNEAQ (reference sequence). The CDR3 totals 13 residues. Trimming cost V 2 bases and J 11 bases; bases outside gene matches: 6. The chain's CDR3 is CASSLMGDSAQHF. The CDR3 bases are TGTGCCAGCAGCTTAATGGGGGACAGCGCCCAGCATTTT.

The rearrangement uses TRBV9 and TRBJ2-3, with D unclear. Germline CDR1 SGDLS, CDR2 YYNGEE. The CDR3 contains 14 residues. Trimming took 5 bases from V and 2 from J, leaving 12 bases between them. In nucleotides, the CDR3 is TGTGCCAGCAGTCGAAGGCGGTTCACAGATACGCAGTATTTT. Its translation: CASSRRRFTDTQYF.

CDR3 coding DNA: TGTGCCAGCAGCTCGCAGGGGACCTATGGCTACACCTTC. Its translation is CASSSQGTYGYTF. The chain combines TRBV7-9 with TRBJ1-2; tentatively, D is TRBD1 (6 bases). This CDR3 comprises 13 residues. V lost 4 bases, J lost 4 bases, and 10 bases lay in between. Germline loops: CDR1 SEHNR, CDR2 FQNEAQ (reference sequence).

The chain joins TRBV15 to TRBJ2-3; 7 positions agree with TRBD1. Trimming cost V 3 bases and J 7 bases; bases outside gene matches: 1. CDR3 length: 12 residues. CDR1 and CDR2 (germline): LNHNV, YYDKDF (reference sequence). The CDR3 spells CATSRTGNTQYF. CDR3 sequence (DNA): TGTGCCACCAGCAGGACAGGGAATACGCAGTATTTT. Drawing the rest from reference TRBV15 and TRBJ2-3, the complete variable domain is DAMVIQNPRYQVTQFGKPVTLSCSQTLNHNVMYWYQQKSSQAPKLLFHYYDKDFNNEADTPDNFQSRRPNTSFCFLDIRSPGLGDTAMYLCATSRTGNTQYFGPGTRLTVL.

The chain couples TRBV15 to TRBJ2-2; 7 nucleotides match TRBD1. The CDR3 is made up of 16 amino acids. CDR1 is LNHNV and CDR2 is YYDKDF in the germline V gene (reference sequence). V was pared by 0 bases and J by 2 bases, with 3 bases of the junction left unmatched. The CDR3 protein is CATSRERQGNTGELFF. CDR3 bases: TGTGCCACCAGCAGAGAGAGACAGGGAAACACCGGGGAGCTGTTTTTT.

Remarks on this clone: Compared with germline, one end of the junction differs, possibly owing to a read error. The rearrangement uses TRBV5-3 and TRBJ2-7; D is unresolved. TRBV5-3 is known as an ORF, though its function is uncertain. The CDR3 sequence is 11 residues long. CDR3 sequence reads: CARSLVGSSPF. The CDR3 DNA sequence: TGTGCCAGAAGCTTGGTGGGCAGCAGCCCCTTC.

The chain links TRBV6-1 to TRBJ2-3; possible D gene TRBD2, 6 bases. Germline V gene lookup returns CDR1 MNHNS and CDR2 SASEGT. The CDR3 sequence is 14 residues long. V was pared by 5 bases and J by 4 bases, with 13 bases between. In DNA form, the CDR3 reads TGTGCCAGCAGTTCGGCTGGAGGGGCAGATACGCAGTATTTT. It yields the protein CASSSAGGADTQYF.

The chain recombines TRBV19 with TRBJ1-5; TRBD1 matches at 8 bases. This CDR3 is built from 15 residues. Germline V gene sequence: CDR1 LNHDA, CDR2 SQIVND (reference sequence). The J segment lost 4 bases and the V segment lost 6 bases, leaving 8 bases of the junction unmatched. CDR3 nucleotides: TGTGCCAGTAGGTCCCGGACAGGGCAGAATCAGCCCCAGCATTTT. Translated: CASRSRTGQNQPQHF.

The rearrangement uses TRBV28 and TRBJ2-7; 10 bases match TRBD1. The CDR3 totals 14 residues. The junction had 4 bases not matched to a gene; V was cut back by 5 bases and J by 3 bases. Per the germline V gene, CDR1 is MDHEN and CDR2 is SYDVKM. In nucleotides, the CDR3 is TGTGCCAGCAGTCGACGGGACAGGGGCTACGAGCAGTACTTC. Protein product: CASSRRDRGYEQYF.